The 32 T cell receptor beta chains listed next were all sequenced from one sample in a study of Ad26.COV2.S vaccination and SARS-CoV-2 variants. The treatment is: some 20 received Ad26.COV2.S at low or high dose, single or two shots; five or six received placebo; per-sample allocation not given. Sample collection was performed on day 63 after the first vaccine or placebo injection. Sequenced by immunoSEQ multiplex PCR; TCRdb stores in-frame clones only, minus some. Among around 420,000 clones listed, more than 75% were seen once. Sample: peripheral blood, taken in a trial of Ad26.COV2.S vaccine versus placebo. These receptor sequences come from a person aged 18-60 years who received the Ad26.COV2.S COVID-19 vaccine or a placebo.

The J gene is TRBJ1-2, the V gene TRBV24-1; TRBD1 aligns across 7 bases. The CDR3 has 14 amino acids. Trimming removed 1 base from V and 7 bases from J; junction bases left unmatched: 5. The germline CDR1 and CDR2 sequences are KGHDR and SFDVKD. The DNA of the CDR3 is TGTGCCACCAGTGATTTTCGGCCAGGGGGTGGCTACACCTTC. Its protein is CATSDFRPGGGYTF.

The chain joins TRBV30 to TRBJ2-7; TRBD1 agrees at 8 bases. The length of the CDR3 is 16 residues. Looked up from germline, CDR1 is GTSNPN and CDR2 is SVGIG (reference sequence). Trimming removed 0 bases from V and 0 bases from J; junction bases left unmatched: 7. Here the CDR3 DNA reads TGTGCCTGGAGTGTACTCCGGACAGGGAGCTCCTACGAGCAGTACTTC. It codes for CAWSVLRTGSSYEQYF.

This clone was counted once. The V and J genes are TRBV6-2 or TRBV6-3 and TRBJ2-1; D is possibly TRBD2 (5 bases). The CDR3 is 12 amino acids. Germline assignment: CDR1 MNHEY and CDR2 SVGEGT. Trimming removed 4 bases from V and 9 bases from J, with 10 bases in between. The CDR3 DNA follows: TGTGCCAGCAGTTGGACTGAGGGTGAGCAGTTCTTC. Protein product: CASSWTEGEQFF.

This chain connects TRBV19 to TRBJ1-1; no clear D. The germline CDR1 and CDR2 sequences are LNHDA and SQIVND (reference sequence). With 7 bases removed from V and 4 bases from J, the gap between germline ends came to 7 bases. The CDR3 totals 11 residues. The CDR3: CASTEFTEAFF. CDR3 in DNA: TGTGCCAGTACGGAATTCACTGAAGCTTTCTTT.

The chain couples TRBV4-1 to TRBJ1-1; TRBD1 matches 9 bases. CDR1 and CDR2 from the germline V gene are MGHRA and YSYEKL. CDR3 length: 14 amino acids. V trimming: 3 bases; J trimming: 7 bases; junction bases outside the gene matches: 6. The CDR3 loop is CASSQGTGGLEAFF. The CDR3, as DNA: TGCGCCAGCAGCCAGGGTACAGGGGGCCTTGAAGCTTTCTTT.

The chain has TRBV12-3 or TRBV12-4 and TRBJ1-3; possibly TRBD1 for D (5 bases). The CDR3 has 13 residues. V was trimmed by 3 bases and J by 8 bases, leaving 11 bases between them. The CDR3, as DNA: TGTGCCAGCAGTTTCCGGGGGGGGGACACCATATATTTT. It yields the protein CASSFRGGDTIYF.

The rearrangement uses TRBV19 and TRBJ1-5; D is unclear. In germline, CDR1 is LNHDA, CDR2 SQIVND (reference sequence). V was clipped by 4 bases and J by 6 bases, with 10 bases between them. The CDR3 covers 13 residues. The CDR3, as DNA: TGTGCCAGTAGTAACGGGGTCGGTCAGCCCCAGCATTTT. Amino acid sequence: CASSNGVGQPQHF.

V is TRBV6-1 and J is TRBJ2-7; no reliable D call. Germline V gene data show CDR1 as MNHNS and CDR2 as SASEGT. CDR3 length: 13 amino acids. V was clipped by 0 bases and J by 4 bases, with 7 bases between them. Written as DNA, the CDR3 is TGTGCCAGCAGTGAAGCCCGCCCATACGAGCAGTACTTC. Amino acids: CASSEARPYEQYF.

The CDR3 DNA sequence: TGTGCCAGCAGTTTATCAGGGCCGGAGACCCAGTACTTC. Amino acid sequence: CASSLSGPETQYF. The rearrangement joins TRBV27 to TRBJ2-5; D remains ambiguous. The V gene lost 0 bases and the J gene lost 5 bases, with 7 bases spanning the gap. CDR1 is MNHEY, CDR2 SMNVEV, per germline (reference sequence). This CDR3 spans 13 amino acids.

Here the CDR3 reads CASSFAEVGDTQYF. The DNA of the CDR3 is TGCGCCAGCAGCTTCGCAGAGGTTGGAGATACGCAGTATTTT. The chain employs TRBV5-1 and TRBJ2-3; D is ambiguous. The CDR3 consists of 14 residues. Germline values: CDR1 SGHRS, CDR2 YFSETQ. The V end was cut by 2 bases, the J end by 5 bases, with 12 bases between.

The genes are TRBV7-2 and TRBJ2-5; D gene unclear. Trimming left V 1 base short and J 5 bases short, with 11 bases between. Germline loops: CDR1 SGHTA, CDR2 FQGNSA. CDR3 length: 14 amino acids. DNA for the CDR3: TGTGCCAGCAGCTTAGACACACGGACCGAGACCCAGTACTTC. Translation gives CASSLDTRTETQYF. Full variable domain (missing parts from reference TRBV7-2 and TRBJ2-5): GAGVSQSPSNKVTEKGKDVELRCDPISGHTALYWYRQSLGQGLEFLIYFQGNSAPDKSGLPSDRFSAERTGGSVSTLTIQRTQQEDSAVYLCASSLDTRTETQYFGPGTRLLVL.

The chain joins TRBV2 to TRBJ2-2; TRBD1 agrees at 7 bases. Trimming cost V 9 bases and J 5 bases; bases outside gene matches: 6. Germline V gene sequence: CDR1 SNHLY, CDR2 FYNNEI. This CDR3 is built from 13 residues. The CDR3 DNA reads TGTGCCAGTCGACAGGGAATAACCGGGGAGCTGTTTTTT. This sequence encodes CASRQGITGELFF.

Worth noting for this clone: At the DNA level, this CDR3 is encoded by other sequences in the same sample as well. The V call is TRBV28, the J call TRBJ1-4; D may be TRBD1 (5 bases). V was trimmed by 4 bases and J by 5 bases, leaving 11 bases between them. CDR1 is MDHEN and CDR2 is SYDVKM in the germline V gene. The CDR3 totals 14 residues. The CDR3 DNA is TGTGCCAGCAGTTCGAGACAGACGAATGAAAAACTGTTTTTT. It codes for CASSSRQTNEKLFF.

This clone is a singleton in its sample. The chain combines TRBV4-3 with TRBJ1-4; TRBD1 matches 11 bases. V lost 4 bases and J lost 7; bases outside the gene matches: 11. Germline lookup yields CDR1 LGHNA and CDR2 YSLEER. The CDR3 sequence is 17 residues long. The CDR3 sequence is CASSLVPGQGGSEKLFF. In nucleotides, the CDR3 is TGCGCCAGCAGCCTAGTCCCGGGACAGGGGGGATCTGAAAAACTGTTTTTT.

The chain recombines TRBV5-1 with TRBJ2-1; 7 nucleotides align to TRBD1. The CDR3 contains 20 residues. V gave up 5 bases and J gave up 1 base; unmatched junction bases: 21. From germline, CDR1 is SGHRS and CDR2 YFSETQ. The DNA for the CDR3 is TGCGCCAGCAGAAAAGCCCGGGACAGCGCTATGCCGAGATCCTACAATGAGCAGTTCTTC. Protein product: CASRKARDSAMPRSYNEQFF.

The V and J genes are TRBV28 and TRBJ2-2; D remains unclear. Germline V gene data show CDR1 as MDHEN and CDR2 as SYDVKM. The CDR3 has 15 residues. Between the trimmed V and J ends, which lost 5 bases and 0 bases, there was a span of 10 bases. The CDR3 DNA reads TGTGCCAGCAGTCCCCGGGCCGCGAACACCGGGGAGCTGTTTTTT. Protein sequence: CASSPRAANTGELFF.

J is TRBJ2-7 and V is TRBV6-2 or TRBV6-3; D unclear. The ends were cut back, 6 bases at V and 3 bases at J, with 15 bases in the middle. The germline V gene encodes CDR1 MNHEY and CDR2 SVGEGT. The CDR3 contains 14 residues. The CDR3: CASSPFVASYEQYF. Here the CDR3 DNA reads TGTGCCAGCAGCCCCTTCGTAGCCAGCTACGAGCAGTACTTC.

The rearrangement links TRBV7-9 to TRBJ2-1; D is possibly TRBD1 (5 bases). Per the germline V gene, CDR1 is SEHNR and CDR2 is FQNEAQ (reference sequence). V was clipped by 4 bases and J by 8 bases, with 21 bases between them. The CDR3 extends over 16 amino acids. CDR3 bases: TGTGCCAGCAGCTCTAATCAGGGATCTTTGGTCGATGAGCAGTTCTTC. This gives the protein CASSSNQGSLVDEQFF.

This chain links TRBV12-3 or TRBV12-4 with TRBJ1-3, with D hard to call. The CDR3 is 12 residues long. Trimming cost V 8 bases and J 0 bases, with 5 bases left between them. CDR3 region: CASLSSGNTIYF. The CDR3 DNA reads TGTGCCAGCCTGAGCTCTGGAAACACCATATATTTT.

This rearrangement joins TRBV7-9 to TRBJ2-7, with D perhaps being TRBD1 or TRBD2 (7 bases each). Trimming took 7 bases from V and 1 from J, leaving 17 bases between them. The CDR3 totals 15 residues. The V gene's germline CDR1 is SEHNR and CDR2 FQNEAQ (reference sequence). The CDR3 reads CASTQGGDGSYEQYF. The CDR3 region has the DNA TGTGCCAGCACCCAGGGGGGGGATGGGTCCTACGAGCAGTACTTC.

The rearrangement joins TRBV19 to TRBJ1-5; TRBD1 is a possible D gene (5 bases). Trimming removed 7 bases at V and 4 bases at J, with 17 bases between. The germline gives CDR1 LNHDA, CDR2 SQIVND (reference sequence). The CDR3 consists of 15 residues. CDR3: CASTEGQGGNQPQHF. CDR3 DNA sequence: TGTGCCAGTACCGAAGGTCAGGGCGGTAATCAGCCCCAGCATTTT.

Written as DNA, the CDR3 is TGTGCCAGCACCCAGGGGGCAGGCCCGAACACCGGGGAGCTGTTTTTT. Its protein product is CASTQGAGPNTGELFF. V gene TRBV7-7 combines with J gene TRBJ2-2, with 8 nucleotides matching TRBD1. Germline CDR1 SSHAT, CDR2 FNYEAQ (reference sequence). V was clipped by 7 bases and J by 0 bases; unmatched bases: 7. The CDR3 contains 16 residues. Full variable domain (rest looked up from reference TRBV7-7 and TRBJ2-2): GAGVSQSPRYKVTKRGQDVTLRCDPISSHATLYWYQQALGQGPEFLTYFNYEAQPDKSGLPSDRFSAERPEGSISTLTIQRTEQRDSAMYRCASTQGAGPNTGELFFGEGSRLTVL.

CDR3 in amino acids: CASSPPGRGNTGELFF. DNA of the CDR3: TGTGCCAGCAGCCCCCCGGGGAGAGGAAACACCGGGGAGCTGTTTTTT. V usage is TRBV7-9 and J usage is TRBJ2-2; the D gene is possibly TRBD2 (5 bases). Deletions cut 5 bases from V and 2 bases from J, with 15 bases between. CDR3 length: 16 amino acids. Germline V gene sequence: CDR1 SEHNR, CDR2 FQNEAQ (reference sequence).

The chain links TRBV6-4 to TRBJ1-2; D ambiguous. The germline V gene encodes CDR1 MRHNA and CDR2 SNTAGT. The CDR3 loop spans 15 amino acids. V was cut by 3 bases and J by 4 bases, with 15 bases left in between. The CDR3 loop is CASSEDIPPIYGYTF. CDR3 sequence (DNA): TGTGCCAGCAGTGAGGATATTCCCCCTATCTATGGCTACACCTTC.

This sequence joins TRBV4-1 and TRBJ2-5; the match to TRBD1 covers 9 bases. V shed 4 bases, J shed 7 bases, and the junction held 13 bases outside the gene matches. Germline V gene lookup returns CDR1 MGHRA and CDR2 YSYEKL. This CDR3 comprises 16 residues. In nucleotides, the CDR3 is TGCGCCAGCAGCCCCGGACGAGGACAGGGGTACGGGACCCAGTACTTC. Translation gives CASSPGRGQGYGTQYF.

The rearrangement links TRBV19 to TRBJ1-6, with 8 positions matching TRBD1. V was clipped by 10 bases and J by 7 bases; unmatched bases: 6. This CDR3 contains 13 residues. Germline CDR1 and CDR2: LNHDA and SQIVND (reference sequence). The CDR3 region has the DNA TGTGCCACCAAAGACAGGGGAAATTCACCCCTCCACTTT. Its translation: CATKDRGNSPLHF.

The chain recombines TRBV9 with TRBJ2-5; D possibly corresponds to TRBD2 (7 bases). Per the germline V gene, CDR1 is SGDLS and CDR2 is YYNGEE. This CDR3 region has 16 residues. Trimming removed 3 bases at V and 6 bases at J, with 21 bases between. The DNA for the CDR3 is TGTGCCAGCAGCGGAACAGGGAGGGTGTCGGAAAAGACCCAGTACTTC. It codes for CASSGTGRVSEKTQYF.

CDR3 amino acids: CAWTKGQPNTEAFF. The CDR3 DNA is TGTGCCTGGACCAAGGGACAGCCGAACACTGAAGCTTTCTTT. The chain recombines TRBV30 with TRBJ1-1; 7 bases are a match to TRBD1. Germline lookup yields CDR1 GTSNPN and CDR2 SVGIG (reference sequence). This CDR3 contains 14 residues. The junction had 6 bases not matched to a gene; V was cut back by 4 bases and J by 1 base. Based on the CDR3 plus reference TRBV30 and TRBJ1-1, the full variable domain is SQTIHQWPATLVQPVGSPLSLECTVEGTSNPNLYWYRQAAGRGLQLLFYSVGIGQISSEVPQNLSASRPQDRQFILSSKKLLLSDSGFYLCAWTKGQPNTEAFFGQGTRLTVV.

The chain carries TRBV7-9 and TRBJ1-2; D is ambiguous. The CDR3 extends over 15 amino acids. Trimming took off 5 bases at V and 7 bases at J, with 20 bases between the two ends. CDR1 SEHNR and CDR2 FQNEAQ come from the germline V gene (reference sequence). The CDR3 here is CASSPPEVILAGYTF. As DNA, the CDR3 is TGTGCCAGCAGCCCACCAGAGGTAATCCTGGCTGGCTACACCTTC.

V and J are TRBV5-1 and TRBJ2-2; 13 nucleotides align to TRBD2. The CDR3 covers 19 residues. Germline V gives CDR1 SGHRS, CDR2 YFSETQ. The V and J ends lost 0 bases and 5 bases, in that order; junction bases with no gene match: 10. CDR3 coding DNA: TGCGCCAGCAGCTTGGCCGGGACTAGCGGGGCCAAGGAAACCGGGGAGCTGTTTTTT. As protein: CASSLAGTSGAKETGELFF.

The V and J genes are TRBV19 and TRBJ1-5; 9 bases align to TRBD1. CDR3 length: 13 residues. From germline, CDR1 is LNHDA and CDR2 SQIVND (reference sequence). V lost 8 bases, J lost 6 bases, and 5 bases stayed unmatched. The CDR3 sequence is CASGGTGLQPQHF. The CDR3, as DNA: TGTGCCAGTGGCGGGACAGGGCTTCAGCCCCAGCATTTT.

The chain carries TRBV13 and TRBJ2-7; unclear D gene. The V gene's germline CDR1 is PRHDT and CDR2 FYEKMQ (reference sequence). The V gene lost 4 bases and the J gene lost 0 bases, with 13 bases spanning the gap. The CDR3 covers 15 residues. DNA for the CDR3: TGTGCCAGCAGCTATCGACGTGCCATCTCCTACGAGCAGTACTTC. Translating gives CASSYRRAISYEQYF.